This TCR beta chain was sequenced for a study of OX40 agonist ivuxolimab in advanced cancers. A note on this clone: Antigen: not known.

Sequenced by immunoSEQ multiplex PCR; TCRdb stores in-frame clones only, minus some. The sample contains tens of thousands of clones, around 80% of which appear only once. The V end lost 3 bases, the J end lost 9 bases, and 8 bases lay between the germline ends. Germline CDR1 and CDR2: MGHDK and SYGVNS. The CDR3 consists of 11 residues. Study-wide results and limits: Antigens targeted by the expanded peripheral T cells were not determined. Clonal expansion was seen in CD4+ and CD8+ blood T cells by week 6 at 0.1 to 3.0 mg/kg.

The rearrangement uses TRBV25-1 and TRBJ1-2; maybe TRBD1 (5 bases). The TCR originated in an adult with an advanced solid tumor such as melanoma, head and neck, liver or kidney cancer. This specimen was CD4+ or CD8+ T cells sorted from blood, taken in a trial of the OX40 agonist ivuxolimab. The CDR3 sequence: CASSEQGSYTF. CDR3 DNA sequence: TGTGCCAGCAGTGAGCAGGGAAGCTACACCTTC.